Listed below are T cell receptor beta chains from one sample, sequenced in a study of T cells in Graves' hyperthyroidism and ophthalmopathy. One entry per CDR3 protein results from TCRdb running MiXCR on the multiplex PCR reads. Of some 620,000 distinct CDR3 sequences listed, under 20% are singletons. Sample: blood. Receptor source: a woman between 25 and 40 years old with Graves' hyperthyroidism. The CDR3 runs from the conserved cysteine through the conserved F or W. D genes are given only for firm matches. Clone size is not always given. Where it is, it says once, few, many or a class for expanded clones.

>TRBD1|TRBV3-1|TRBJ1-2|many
TGTGCCAGCAGCCAAGGTATCAGGGGGGACTATGGCTACACCTTC
CASSQGIRGDYGYTF
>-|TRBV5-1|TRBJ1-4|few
TGCGCCAGCAGCTTGGCAGAGAGTAATGAAAAACTGTTTTTT
CASSLAESNEKLFF
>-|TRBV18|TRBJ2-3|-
TGTGCCAGCTCACCCAACTGGAGAGAACAGCTCACAGATACGCAGTATTTT
CASSPNWREQLTDTQYF
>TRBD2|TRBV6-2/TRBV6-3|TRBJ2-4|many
TGTGCCAGCAGTTGGAGCGGGGTGAAAAACATTCAGTACTTC
CASSWSGVKNIQYF
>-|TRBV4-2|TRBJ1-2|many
TGTGCCAGCAGCCAAGACAGGGGCGCCGTTTTCTCCTATGGCTACACCTTC
CASSQDRGAVFSYGYTF
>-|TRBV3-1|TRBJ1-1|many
TGTGCCAGCAGCCAAGTGCGGGTGGGGAACACTGAAGCTTTCTTT
CASSQVRVGNTEAFF
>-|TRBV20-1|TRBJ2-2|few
TGCAGTGCTAGAGGGCTGGTTGGGGGGGAGCTGTTTTTT
CSARGLVGGELFF
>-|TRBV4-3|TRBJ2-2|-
TGCGCCAGCAGCCGAGAGTTCGGGGTAGCAAACACCGGGGAGCTGTTTTTT
CASSREFGVANTGELFF
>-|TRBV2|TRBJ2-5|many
TGTGCCAGCAGTGAACTACAAGAGACCCAGTACTTC
CASSELQETQYF
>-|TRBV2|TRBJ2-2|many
TGTGCCAGCAGGCAGGACGGACCGAACACCGGGGAGCTGTTTTTT
CASRQDGPNTGELFF
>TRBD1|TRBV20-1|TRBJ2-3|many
TGCAGTGCTAGAGACGCTAGGGGGCTCCCAGATACGCAGTATTTT
CSARDARGLPDTQYF
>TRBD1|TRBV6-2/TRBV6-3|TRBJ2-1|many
TGTGCCAGCAGTTTCGACAGGGCGGGTGAGCAGTTCTTC
CASSFDRAGEQFF
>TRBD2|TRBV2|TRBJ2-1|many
TGTGCCAGCAAGTCTAGCGGGGCCTACAATGAGCAGTTCTTC
CASKSSGAYNEQFF
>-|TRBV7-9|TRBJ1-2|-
TGTGCCAGCAGCTTAGCGCTAAGCTCGGCCCAGGCGTGGGGCTACACCTTC
CASSLALSSAQAWGYTF
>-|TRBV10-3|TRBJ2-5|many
TGTGCCACCTCCCGCGGCGAAGAGACCCAGTACTTC
CATSRGEETQYF
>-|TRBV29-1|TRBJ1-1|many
TGCAGCGTTGACGAGGGGGGGACTGAAGCTTTCTTT
CSVDEGGTEAFF
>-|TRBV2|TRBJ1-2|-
TGTGCCAGTGACTGGAGGGGCTACACCTTC
CASDWRGYTF
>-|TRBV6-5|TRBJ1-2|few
TGTGCCAGCAGTTACAGGGTCCTCTATGGCTACACCTTC
CASSYRVLYGYTF
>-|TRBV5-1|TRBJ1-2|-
TGCGCCAGCAGCTTGGCGGCCACCGGGTATCGAGGCTACACCTTC
CASSLAATGYRGYTF
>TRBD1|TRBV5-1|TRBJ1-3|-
TGCGCCAGCAGTAAACAGGGGGCGGAAAACACCATATATTTT
CASSKQGAENTIYF
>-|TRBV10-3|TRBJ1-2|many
TGTGCCATCACCTTCGGGGCCGAGGGGGGAAACTATGGCTACACCTTC
CAITFGAEGGNYGYTF
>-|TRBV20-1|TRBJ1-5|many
TGCAGTGCTAGACGACAGGAGAATCAGCCCCAGCATTTT
CSARRQENQPQHF
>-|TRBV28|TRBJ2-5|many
TGTGCCAGCAGTTTTACCGTTGGAGAGACCCAGTACTTC
CASSFTVGETQYF
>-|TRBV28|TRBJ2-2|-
TGTGCCAGCAGAACCCGCAGGGTAGGAGCCGGGGAGCTGTTTTTT
CASRTRRVGAGELFF
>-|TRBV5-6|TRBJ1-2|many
TGTGCCAGCAGATACGGACAAACAGGGTTTGCGGGCTATGGCTACACCTTC
CASRYGQTGFAGYGYTF
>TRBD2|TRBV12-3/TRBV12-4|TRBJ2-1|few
TGTGCCAGCAGTGTGGGGGCTAGCGGGTTTTCCAATGAGCAGTTCTTC
CASSVGASGFSNEQFF
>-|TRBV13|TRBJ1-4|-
TGTGCCAGCAGCGCATGGGACACTTCAAGGGCTAATGAAAAACTGTTTTTT
CASSAWDTSRANEKLFF
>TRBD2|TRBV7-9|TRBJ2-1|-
TGTGCCAGCAGCTCCCCCCCCGATGTAGCGGGAGTAGGGAATGAGCAGTTCTTC
CASSSPPDVAGVGNEQFF
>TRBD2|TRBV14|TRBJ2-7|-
TGTGCCAGCAGCCCGGGACTAGTTGCACAGCAGTACTTC
CASSPGLVAQQYF
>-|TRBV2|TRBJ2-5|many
TGTGCCAGCAGTGAGGCCCAAGAGACCCAGTACTTC
CASSEAQETQYF
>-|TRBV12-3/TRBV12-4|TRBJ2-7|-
TGTGCCAGCAAAGGGGTCTTGGGGCAGTACTTC
CASKGVLGQYF
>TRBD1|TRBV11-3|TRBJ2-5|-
TGTGCCAGCAGCCAGGGGGCCGAACAGACCCAGTACTTC
CASSQGAEQTQYF
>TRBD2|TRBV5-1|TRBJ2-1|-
TGCGCCAGCGCCCTCCGGGCTAGCGGTGGATACAATGAGCAGTTCTTC
CASALRASGGYNEQFF
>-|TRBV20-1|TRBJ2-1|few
TGCAGTGCTAGAGCCAGATTAAGGGAGGAGTTCTTC
CSARARLREEFF
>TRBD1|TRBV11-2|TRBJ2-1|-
TGTGCCAGCAGCTACAGGGGGTTCTACAATGAGCAGTTCTTC
CASSYRGFYNEQFF
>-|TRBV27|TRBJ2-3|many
TGTGCCAGCAGCGTTCGGGGGAGCAGAGATACGCAGTATTTT
CASSVRGSRDTQYF
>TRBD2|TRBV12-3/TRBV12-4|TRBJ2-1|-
TGTGCCAGCAGTGACGGGCTAGCGGGAGGACGGAATGAGCAGTTCTTC
CASSDGLAGGRNEQFF
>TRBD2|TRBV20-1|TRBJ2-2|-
TGCAGTGCTAGAGATAAAAGACTAGCGGCAAACACCGGGGAGCTGTTTTTT
CSARDKRLAANTGELFF
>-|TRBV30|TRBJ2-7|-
TGTGCCTGGAGTTTGGGACTGGGTTCGTACGAGCAGTACTTC
CAWSLGLGSYEQYF
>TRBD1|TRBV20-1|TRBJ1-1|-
TGCAGTGCTAGAGATGGTCGATTGGGACAGGGGGTTTTACGGAACACTGAAGCTTTCTTT
CSARDGRLGQGVLRNTEAFF
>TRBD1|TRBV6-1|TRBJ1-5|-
TGTGCCAGCAGTACCCGGACAGGGTATGGCAATCAGCCCCAGCATTTT
CASSTRTGYGNQPQHF
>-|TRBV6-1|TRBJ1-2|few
TGTGCCAGCAGTCCCACAGGATTCTTCTATGGCTACACCTTC
CASSPTGFFYGYTF
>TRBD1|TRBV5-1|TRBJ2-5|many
TGTGCCAGCAGCTTGGACAGGGTCGAGACCCAGTACTTC
CASSLDRVETQYF
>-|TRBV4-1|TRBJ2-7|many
TGCGCCAGCAGCCCCCCCAGGGGACCCTACGAGCAGTACTTC
CASSPPRGPYEQYF
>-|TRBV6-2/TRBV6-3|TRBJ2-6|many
TGTGCCAGCAGTCGGACGGACTCTGGGGCCAACGTCCTGACTTTC
CASSRTDSGANVLTF
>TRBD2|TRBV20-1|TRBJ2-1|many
TGCAGTGCTAGAGAATGGGCTAGCGGGAGGTCTGAGCAGTTCTTC
CSAREWASGRSEQFF
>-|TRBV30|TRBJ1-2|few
TGTGCCTGGAGTGAAAATTTGGGGAACTCTAACTATGGCTACACCTTC
CAWSENLGNSNYGYTF